One and the same sample provided the 8 T cell receptor beta chains below, sequenced in a study of shared clonotypes between healthy human individuals (dated by TCRdb to between 2020 and 2021). CD8 naive samples were CD45RO-negative cells positively selected for CCR7, giving a CD45RA+CCR7+ population that excluded TemRA cells. Preparation of the library involved the immunoSEQ multiplex PCR assay. Entries here come from immuneACCESS through TCRdb and include only in-frame sequences with V and J called. Some clones fail to appear in such tables; in the studies checked, an unresolved V gene covers under half of the shortfall, and the cause of the remainder is unknown. Recorded for this sample are 1.5 million to 2.5 million clones; about 95% of them occurred a single time. The ten largest make up 1% to 1.5% of the sample. Sample: naive CD8+ T cells sorted from blood. The label giving this sample's cell subset or site can be read as: CD45RA+CCR7+. Receptor source: a man between 18 and 35 years old in good health.

The table lists this clone with a count of one. Other nucleotide sequences in the sample specify the same CDR3. The V and J genes are TRBV28 and TRBJ2-7; 9 bases agree with TRBD1. The CDR3 contains 14 residues. From germline, CDR1 is MDHEN and CDR2 SYDVKM. The V gene end was trimmed by 5 bases and the J gene end by 3 bases; junction bases not matched to a gene: 5. CDR3 nucleotides: TGTGCCAGCAGTCTCGGGGACAGGGTCTACGAGCAGTACTTC. Its protein is CASSLGDRVYEQYF.

The chain is built from TRBV6-6 and TRBJ2-7; no definite D call. The CDR3 runs 15 residues. Germline V gene data show CDR1 as MNHNY and CDR2 as SVGAGI (reference sequence). V was trimmed by 1 base and J by 1 base, leaving 11 bases between them. The CDR3 reads CASSYWGDTSYEQYF. The CDR3, as DNA: TGTGCCAGCAGTTACTGGGGTGATACATCCTACGAGCAGTACTTC.

This chain uses TRBV13 with TRBJ2-7; 9 bases are shared with TRBD1. The germline V gene encodes CDR1 PRHDT and CDR2 FYEKMQ (reference sequence). The CDR3 is made up of 15 amino acids. The V and J ends lost 5 bases and 6 bases, in that order; junction bases with no gene match: 11. The CDR3 DNA reads as TGTGCCAGCAGCGTCTCCGGGACAGGGACACCCGAGCAGTACTTC. Translation gives CASSVSGTGTPEQYF.

The gene calls are TRBV5-1 and TRBJ2-7; D may match TRBD1 or TRBD2 (5 bases each). Germline V lookup: CDR1 SGHRS, CDR2 YFSETQ. V lost 0 bases and J 6 bases, leaving 13 bases between the germline ends. The CDR3 covers 14 residues. The CDR3 DNA reads as TGCGCCAGCAGCTTGGGAAGGGACGGAGCCGAGCAGTACTTC. Its translation is CASSLGRDGAEQYF.

The chain recombines TRBV5-6 with TRBJ2-7, with no clear D. The CDR3 is made up of 14 amino acids. The V end lost 0 bases, the J end lost 2 bases, and 9 bases lay between the germline ends. From germline, CDR1 is SGHDT and CDR2 YYEEEE. This chain's CDR3 is CASSLGPEAYEQYF. The CDR3, as DNA: TGTGCCAGCAGCTTGGGGCCGGAAGCCTACGAGCAGTACTTC.

CDR3: CASSYSGTEYEQYF. In nucleotides, the CDR3 is TGTGCCAGCAGTTACTCGGGGACAGAATACGAGCAGTACTTC. The chain links TRBV6-5 to TRBJ2-5, with 7 bases lining up with TRBD1. The better agreement between TRBJ2-7 and the DNA end casts doubt on the J call. The CDR3 is 14 amino acids. Germline-derived CDR1 and CDR2 are MNHEY and SVGAGI.

This chain connects TRBV25-1 to TRBJ2-1, with 10 bases aligning to TRBD2. The ends lost 1 base at V and 8 bases at J; junction bases unmatched: 5. The CDR3 is 15 amino acids. Germline V CDR1 and CDR2: MGHDK, SYGVNS. The CDR3 nucleotides read TGTGCCAGCAGTGAATCCGGACTAGCGGACGATGAGCAGTTCTTC. Protein sequence: CASSESGLADDEQFF.

This clone appeared a single time. At the DNA level, this CDR3 is encoded by other sequences in the same sample as well. V and J are TRBV9 and TRBJ2-1; TRBD2 is a possible D gene (5 bases). V lost 1 base and J lost 5, with 7 bases in between. The CDR3 spans 13 residues. The germline V gene has CDR1 SGDLS and CDR2 YYNGEE. The CDR3 nucleotides read TGTGCCAGCAGCGTAAGCGGCCACAATGAGCAGTTCTTC. It is translated as CASSVSGHNEQFF. The whole variable domain, remainder taken from reference TRBV9 and TRBJ2-1, is DSGVTQTPKHLITATGQRVTLRCSPRSGDLSVYWYQQSLDQGLQFLIQYYNGEERAKGNILERFSAQQFPDLHSELNLSSLELGDSALYFCASSVSGHNEQFFGPGTRLTVL.